This TCR beta chain was profiled in a study of CD8+ T cells in alopecia areata. Whole-study results and caveats: Within the top 100, expanded CD8+ clones significantly decreased with tofacitinib, as did scalp clonality.

In germline, CDR1 is SGDLS, CDR2 YYNGEE. The junction had 10 bases not matched to a gene; V was cut back by 3 bases and J by 9 bases. The CDR3 runs to 14 residues. This clone was seen a few times. The target antigen is unknown. Following RNA extraction, reverse transcription yielded cDNA that acted as the sequencing template. Produced via immunoSEQ multiplex PCR; TCRdb's table is partial and in-frame only. In the table there are approximately 180,000 clones, around 64% of which are singletons. As for treatment: oral pan-JAK inhibitor, 5-10 mg twice daily. A FACSAria was used to sort CD4+ and CD8+ T cells. These cells came from PBMCs.

The chain has TRBV9 and TRBJ2-7; TRBD1 matches at 9 bases. The sequence was collected from a human donor with alopecia areata. The material sequenced was CD4+ T cells sorted from blood, taken around week 47, from a patient treated with tofacitinib. The CDR3 bases are TGTGCCAGCAGCGCCACAGGGGGCCAGGACGGGCAGTACTTC. Its translation is CASSATGGQDGQYF.